What follows is one T cell receptor (beta chain) and its context. V was pared by 3 bases and J by 8 bases, with 16 bases between. CDR3 length: 14 amino acids. Clinicians diagnosed using symptoms, serum thyroxine, TRAb, thyroid ultrasound and orbital computed tomography. This entry belongs to a study of Graves' ophthalmopathy and Graves' hyperthyroidism. RNA transcripts yielded amplified TCR beta CDR3 regions. HTBI primers were employed in first-round RT-PCR, then a second-round multiplex PCR followed. TCRdb itself ran the multiplex PCR reads through MiXCR, one entry per CDR3 protein. The repertoire holds around 1.1 million distinct CDR3 sequences, about 40% seen once, with over 8.5% in the top ten.

The clonotype comes from an adult man with Graves' hyperthyroidism. Sample: peripheral blood or thyroid tissue (not recorded which). This chain links TRBV12-3 or TRBV12-4 with TRBJ1-2; D unresolved. The chain's CDR3 is CASSLGGPFGGYTF. For the CDR3, the DNA is TGTGCCAGCAGTTTGGGTGGACCCTTCGGGGGCTACACCTTC.